This entry lists 24 T cell receptor beta chains sequenced from one sample in a study of blood T cell repertoires in COVID-19. Produced via immunoSEQ multiplex PCR; TCRdb's table is partial and in-frame only. The table shows about 59,000 clones, with around 91% occurring only once. Sequenced sample: peripheral blood. The receptor source for this set is a human donor in a cohort sampled during active COVID-19.

This chain links TRBV5-1 with TRBJ2-2; 8 bases map to TRBD2. Germline trimming cut 4 bases from V and 3 bases from J; bases unmatched to any gene: 5. CDR1 is SGHRS and CDR2 is YFSETQ in the germline V gene. The CDR3 length is 15 residues. CDR3 sequence: CASSASSGYTGELFF. As DNA, the CDR3 is TGCGCCAGCAGCGCCTCTAGCGGGTACACCGGGGAGCTGTTTTTT.

The genes are TRBV21-1 and TRBJ2-1; the table's D call TRBD2 went unverified against the DNA. TRBV21-1 is assigned pseudogene status. This CDR3 is built from 18 residues. As DNA, the CDR3 is TGTGCCAGCAGAGTGATCTTAGCGGGGGGCCCCCGATACAATGAGCAGTTCTTC. This encodes CASRVILAGGPRYNEQFF.

Note on this clone: The junction does not match germline at one end; this may be a read error. The same CDR3 also results from other DNA sequences found in this sample. The chain combines TRBV18 with TRBJ2-3, with TRBD1 matching over 8 bases. The CDR3 sequence is 14 residues long. Germline V gene lookup returns CDR1 KGHSH and CDR2 LQKENI. This CDR3 is CASSPRQGTDTQYF. In nucleotides, the CDR3 is TGTGCCAGCTCGCCACGACAGGGGACAGATACGCAGTATTTT.

CDR3 sequence reads: CASTPGGVRLNEQFF. CDR3 nucleotides: TGTGCCAGCACCCCTGGGGGGGTTCGTCTTAATGAGCAGTTCTTC. This chain joins TRBV6-5 and TRBJ2-1; TRBD2 aligns across 7 bases. V shed 7 bases, J shed 7 bases, and the junction held 13 bases outside the gene matches. Per germline, CDR1 MNHEY and CDR2 SVGAGI. This CDR3 is 15 amino acids long.

This chain uses TRBV11-2 with TRBJ1-2; D gene unclear. V was trimmed by 6 bases and J by 0 bases, leaving 14 bases between them. The CDR3 sequence is 15 residues long. Germline assignment: CDR1 SGHAT and CDR2 FQNNGV. CDR3 nucleotides: TGTGCCAGCAGACGGGATCAGCTTCCTAACTATGGCTACACCTTC. This gives the protein CASRRDQLPNYGYTF.

This rearrangement joins TRBV2 to TRBJ1-2, with 9 bases fitting TRBD1. Losses at the gene ends were 6 bases for V and 5 bases for J; bases not matched to a gene: 4. Germline V gives CDR1 SNHLY, CDR2 FYNNEI. This CDR3 has 13 amino acids. The CDR3 sequence: CASRPGQGYGYTF. CDR3 bases: TGTGCCAGCAGACCGGGACAGGGATATGGCTACACCTTC.

This chain links TRBV7-2 with TRBJ2-3, with D possibly being TRBD2 (5 bases). V was clipped by 4 bases and J by 5 bases, with 16 bases between them. Germline CDR1 reads SGHTA; CDR2 reads FQGNSA. CDR3 size: 15 residues. CDR3 nucleotides: TGTGCCAGCAGCTCCCCCCGTGGGAGTCGAGATACGCAGTATTTT. Translating gives CASSSPRGSRDTQYF.

V and J are TRBV4-1 and TRBJ2-1, with D unresolved. Germline V lookup: CDR1 MGHRA, CDR2 YSYEKL. The CDR3 runs 16 residues. Trimming cost V 1 base and J 0 bases, with 10 bases left between them. The DNA for the CDR3 is TGCGCCAGCAGCCAAGCCCCTGGCAGCTCCTACAATGAGCAGTTCTTC. Translation: CASSQAPGSSYNEQFF.

The chain is built from TRBV28 and TRBJ2-4, with unresolved D. CDR3 length: 14 amino acids. The V gene's germline CDR1 is MDHEN and CDR2 SYDVKM. V gave up 5 bases and J gave up 0 bases, with 8 bases separating them. CDR3 sequence reads: CASSRDGAKNIQYF. The CDR3 DNA follows: TGTGCCAGCAGTCGAGATGGAGCCAAAAACATTCAGTACTTC.

J is TRBJ1-2 and V is TRBV7-6; D ambiguous. CDR1 is SGHVS, CDR2 FNYEAQ, per germline. This CDR3 region has 14 residues. V lost 1 base to trimming and J lost 3 bases, with 9 bases between them. The CDR3 loop is CASSLGSADYGYTF. The CDR3 bases are TGTGCCAGCAGCTTAGGATCCGCGGACTATGGCTACACCTTC.

The sample holds a few counts of this clone. This sequence joins TRBV7-3 and TRBJ2-5, with 13 bases fitting TRBD2. This CDR3 is 16 amino acids long. The J segment lost 4 bases and the V segment lost 5 bases, leaving 7 bases of the junction unmatched. Per germline, CDR1 SGHTA and CDR2 FQGTGA. Here the CDR3 reads CASSKLAGGPGETQYF. The CDR3 DNA reads as TGTGCCAGCAGCAAACTAGCGGGGGGGCCAGGAGAGACCCAGTACTTC.

The rearrangement uses TRBV30 and TRBJ1-4; 8 positions agree with TRBD1. CDR3 size: 14 residues. V shed 4 bases, J shed 8 bases, and the junction held 9 bases outside the gene matches. Germline V gene sequence: CDR1 GTSNPN, CDR2 SVGIG (reference sequence). CDR3 DNA sequence: TGTGCCTGGAATCTTCGGGACAGGAACGAAAAACTGTTTTTT. This gives the protein CAWNLRDRNEKLFF.

The chain couples TRBV7-3 to TRBJ2-3; 9 nucleotides match TRBD1. There are 15 residues in the CDR3. The junction had 8 bases not matched to a gene; V was cut back by 5 bases and J by 5 bases. Per germline, CDR1 SGHTA and CDR2 FQGTGA. The CDR3 here is CASSPGQGGLDTQYF. The DNA for the CDR3 is TGTGCCAGCAGCCCGGGACAGGGTGGGTTAGATACGCAGTATTTT. The whole variable domain, filled in from reference TRBV7-3 and TRBJ2-3, reads GAGVSQTPSNKVTEKGKYVELRCDPISGHTALYWYRQSLGQGPEFLIYFQGTGAADDSGLPNDRFFAVRPEGSVSTLKIQRTERGDSAVYLCASSPGQGGLDTQYFGPGTRLTVL.

The rearrangement uses TRBV7-6 and TRBJ2-3; tentative D call: TRBD1 (5 bases). V was pared by 6 bases and J by 4 bases, with 23 bases between. The CDR3 totals 17 residues. Germline CDR1 reads SGHVS; CDR2 reads FNYEAQ. CDR3: CASSGATAPIRADTQYF. Here the CDR3 DNA reads TGTGCCAGCAGTGGGGCGACAGCTCCAATCCGGGCAGATACGCAGTATTTT. Drawing the rest from reference TRBV7-6 and TRBJ2-3, the complete variable domain is GAGVSQSPRYKVTKRGQDVALRCDPISGHVSLYWYRQALGQGPEFLTYFNYEAQQDKSGLPNDRFSAERPEGSISTLTIQRTEQRDSAMYRCASSGATAPIRADTQYFGPGTRLTVL.

The CDR3, as DNA: TGTGCCAGCAGTTACGGGACTAGCGGGAGGGCCGGGATGGAGACCCAGTACTTC. It yields the protein CASSYGTSGRAGMETQYF. V usage is TRBV6-2 or TRBV6-3 and J usage is TRBJ2-5; 16 nucleotides match TRBD2. With V trimmed by 2 bases and J by 5 bases, 8 bases remained unmatched. This CDR3 is built from 18 residues. Germline V gene data show CDR1 as MNHEY and CDR2 as SVGEGT.

The CDR3 sequence is CASGGGPSYEQYF. The CDR3 region has the DNA TGTGCCAGCGGCGGGGGTCCCTCCTACGAGCAGTACTTC. The gene calls are TRBV7-8 and TRBJ2-7; 7 bases line up with TRBD2. Germline CDR1 reads SGHVS; CDR2 reads FQNEAQ. Trimming at V came to 8 bases and at J to 0 bases, leaving 4 bases not matched to a gene. The length of the CDR3 is 13 residues.

The CDR3 here is CASTSPGLLETQYF. As DNA, the CDR3 is TGTGCCAGCACCTCCCCGGGACTATTGGAGACCCAGTACTTC. The genes are TRBV6-5 and TRBJ2-5, with 7 bases identical to TRBD2. From germline, CDR1 is MNHEY and CDR2 SVGAGI. The CDR3 is 14 residues long. V shed 7 bases, J shed 5 bases, and the junction held 10 bases outside the gene matches.

This CDR3 is CASSNNYGYTF. The CDR3 DNA reads TGTGCCAGCAGTAATAACTATGGCTACACCTTC. V and J are TRBV9 and TRBJ1-2; D call uncertain. The V gene's germline CDR1 is SGDLS and CDR2 YYNGEE. CDR3 size: 11 residues. The V end was cut by 5 bases, the J end by 1 base, with 3 bases between. The full variable domain, with the rest looked up from reference TRBV9 and TRBJ1-2, is DSGVTQTPKHLITATGQRVTLRCSPRSGDLSVYWYQQSLDQGLQFLIQYYNGEERAKGNILERFSAQQFPDLHSELNLSSLELGDSALYFCASSNNYGYTFGSGTRLTVV.

The rearrangement uses TRBV18 and TRBJ1-1, with 7 nucleotides matching TRBD1. With 3 bases clipped from V and 8 bases from J, the junction kept 15 bases outside the gene matches. The germline gives CDR1 KGHSH, CDR2 LQKENI. This CDR3 is 16 amino acids long. CDR3 nucleotide sequence: TGTGCCAGCTCACCCACAACAGGGGCTTATTTACCAGAAGCTTTCTTT. Its translation: CASSPTTGAYLPEAFF.

The chain recombines TRBV7-2 with TRBJ1-2; a weak D match, TRBD1 (6 bases). Germline lookup yields CDR1 SGHTA and CDR2 FQGNSA. This CDR3 comprises 15 residues. V was clipped by 5 bases and J by 2 bases, with 15 bases between them. In nucleotides, the CDR3 is TGTGCCAGCAGCCCCCTACCTCAGGGGAACTATGGCTACACCTTC. It yields the protein CASSPLPQGNYGYTF.

The chain links TRBV7-9 to TRBJ2-5; the match to TRBD2 covers 14 bases. This CDR3 region has 16 residues. The junction had 4 bases not matched to a gene; V was cut back by 5 bases and J by 2 bases. The germline gives CDR1 SEHNR, CDR2 FQNEAQ (reference sequence). Here the CDR3 DNA reads TGTGCCAGCAGCCCCGGACTAGCGGGGGGACAAGAGACCCAGTACTTC. It yields the protein CASSPGLAGGQETQYF. The whole variable domain, filled in from reference TRBV7-9 and TRBJ2-5, reads DTGVSQNPRHKITKRGQNVTFRCDPISEHNRLYWYRQTLGQGPEFLTYFQNEAQLEKSRLLSDRFSAERPKGSFSTLEIQRTEQGDSAMYLCASSPGLAGGQETQYFGPGTRLLVL.

The gene calls are TRBV6-4 and TRBJ2-2; D call uncertain. This CDR3 has 15 amino acids. Between the trimmed V and J ends, which lost 0 bases and 3 bases, there was a span of 8 bases. The germline V gene has CDR1 MRHNA and CDR2 SNTAGT. CDR3 in DNA: TGTGCCAGCAGTGACTCGAGGCAGCACACCGGGGAGCTGTTTTTT. Translated: CASSDSRQHTGELFF.

The CDR3 spells CASRKPIDDRQGRITGELFF. In DNA, the CDR3 is TGCGCCAGCAGAAAACCAATCGACGATAGACAGGGCAGGATCACCGGGGAGCTGTTTTTT. The genes are TRBV5-1 and TRBJ2-2; 7 bases are a match to TRBD1. The CDR3 is 20 amino acids. J lost 4 bases, V lost 5 bases, and 23 bases had no gene match. The germline CDR1 and CDR2 sequences are SGHRS and YFSETQ.

The J gene is TRBJ1-2, the V gene TRBV7-6, with no clear D. The germline CDR1 and CDR2 sequences are SGHVS and FNYEAQ. CDR3 length: 12 residues. The V end lost 8 bases, the J end lost 2 bases, and 9 bases lay between the germline ends. DNA for the CDR3: TGTGCCAGCTCACCTCGGAACTATGGCTACACCTTC. It is translated as CASSPRNYGYTF.